This entry features one T cell receptor (beta chain) sequence. Its specificity is unknown. The sample comes from a study of cytomegalovirus exposure and HLA in healthy donors. Findings and limits, study-wide: Sequencing depth roughly uniform across donors was assumed in presence/absence analyses. TCR beta sequences reportedly predicted the HLA-A and HLA-B alleles of most subjects accurately.

This CDR3 is built from 16 residues. Looked up from germline, CDR1 is SGHVS and CDR2 is FQNEAQ. The V end was cut by 4 bases, the J end by 4 bases, with 16 bases between. PCR employed 60 Vbeta and 13 Jbeta primers. Profiled with immunoSEQ multiplex PCR; TCRdb holds only in-frame clones, not every one. The table lists over 150,000 clones, 80% to 85% of them singletons. V and J are TRBV7-8 and TRBJ2-2, with D perhaps TRBD1 (6 bases). Specimen: PBMCs. This TCR derives from a male donor in good health and CMV-seropositive. This CDR3 is CASSSTGLSGTGELFF. The CDR3 DNA follows: TGTGCCAGCAGCTCAACAGGGTTAAGTGGCACCGGGGAGCTGTTTTTT.